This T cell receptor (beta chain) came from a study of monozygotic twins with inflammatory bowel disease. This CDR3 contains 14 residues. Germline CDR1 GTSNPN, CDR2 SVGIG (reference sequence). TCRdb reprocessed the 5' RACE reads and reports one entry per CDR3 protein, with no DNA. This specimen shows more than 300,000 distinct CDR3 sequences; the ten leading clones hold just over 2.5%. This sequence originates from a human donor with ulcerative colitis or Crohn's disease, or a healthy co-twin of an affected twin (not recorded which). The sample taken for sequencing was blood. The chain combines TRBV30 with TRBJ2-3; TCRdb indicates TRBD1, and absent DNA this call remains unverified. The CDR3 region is CALQGFDSADTQYF.